This T cell receptor beta chain was captured by sequencing in a study of T-cell reconstitution after alpha-beta-depleted transplantation in children. V was trimmed by 7 bases and J by 13 bases, leaving 35 bases between them. The germline CDR1 and CDR2 sequences are SQVTM and ANQGSEA. This CDR3 is 17 amino acids long. Regarding the study as a whole: Roughly two months post-transplant, alpha-beta T cells reportedly originated from several hundred graft clones that had expanded. The origin of high day-60 TCRbeta diversity in some patients lay in surviving recipient T cells and thymic progenitors. Hyperexpanded clones declined; after one year, newly produced T cells mostly supplied diversity.

It was with unique molecular identifiers that the TCRbeta library was prepared. Via MiXCR, TCRdb re-called the PCR reads, giving one row per CDR3 protein. This sample has about 440,000 distinct CDR3 sequences; 43% occur once, and the top ten carry 27%. To note about this clonotype: What it binds is not known.

This TCR came from a girl aged 2-10 years with aplastic anemia, due to receive a stem cell transplant. V and J are TRBV29-1 and TRBJ2-1, with D possibly matching TRBD2 (6 bases). Here the sequenced sample was PBMCs, taken before TCRalphabeta/CD19-depleted stem cell transplant. CDR3: CSGIGETSPLGPESQFF. In nucleotides, the CDR3 is TGCAGCGGCATCGGGGAGACTAGTCCATTGGGGCCCGAGAGTCAGTTCTTC.